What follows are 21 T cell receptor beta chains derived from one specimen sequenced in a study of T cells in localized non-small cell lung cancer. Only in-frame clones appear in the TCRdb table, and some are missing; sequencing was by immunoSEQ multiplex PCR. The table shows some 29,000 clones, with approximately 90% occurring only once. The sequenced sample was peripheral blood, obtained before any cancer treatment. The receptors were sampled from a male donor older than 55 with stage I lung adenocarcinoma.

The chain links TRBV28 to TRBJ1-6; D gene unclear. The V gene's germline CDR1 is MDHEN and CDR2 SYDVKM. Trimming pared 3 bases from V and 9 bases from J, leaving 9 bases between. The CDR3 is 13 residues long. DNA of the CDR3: TGTGCCAGCAGTTTGAGGGTTGCTTCACCCCTCCACTTT. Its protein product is CASSLRVASPLHF.

The CDR3 DNA reads as TGTGCCAGCAGCCAAGAGGGTGGCCTAATAAACGAGCAGTACTTC. This translates into CASSQEGGLINEQYF. This sequence joins TRBV4-2 and TRBJ2-7; D gene ambiguous. Per the germline V gene, CDR1 is LGHNA and CDR2 is YNFKEQ. The ends were cut back, 0 bases at V and 5 bases at J, with 14 bases in the middle. This CDR3 is 15 amino acids long.

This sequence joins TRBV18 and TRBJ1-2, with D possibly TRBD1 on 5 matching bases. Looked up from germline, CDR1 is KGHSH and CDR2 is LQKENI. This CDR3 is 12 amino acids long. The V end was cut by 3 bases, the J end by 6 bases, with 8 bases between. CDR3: CASSPARDGYTF. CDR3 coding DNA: TGTGCCAGCTCACCGGCCAGGGATGGCTACACCTTC. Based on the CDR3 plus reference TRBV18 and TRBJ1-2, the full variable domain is NAGVMQNPRHLVRRRGQEARLRCSPMKGHSHVYWYRQLPEEGLKFMVYLQKENIIDESGMPKERFSAEFPKEGPSILRIQQVVRGDSAAYFCASSPARDGYTFGSGTRLTVV.

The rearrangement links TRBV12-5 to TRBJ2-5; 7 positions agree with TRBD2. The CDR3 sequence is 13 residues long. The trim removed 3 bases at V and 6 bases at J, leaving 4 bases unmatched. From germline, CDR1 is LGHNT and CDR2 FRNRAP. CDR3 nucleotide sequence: TGTGCTAGTGGTTTTGGAGCGGGGCAGACCCAGTACTTC. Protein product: CASGFGAGQTQYF.

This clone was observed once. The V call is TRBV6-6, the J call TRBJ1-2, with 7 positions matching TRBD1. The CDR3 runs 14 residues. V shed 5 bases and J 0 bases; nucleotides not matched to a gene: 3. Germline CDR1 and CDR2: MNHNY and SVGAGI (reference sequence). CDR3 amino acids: CASSRDSTNYGYTF. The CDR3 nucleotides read TGTGCCAGCAGTAGGGACAGCACTAACTATGGCTACACCTTC.

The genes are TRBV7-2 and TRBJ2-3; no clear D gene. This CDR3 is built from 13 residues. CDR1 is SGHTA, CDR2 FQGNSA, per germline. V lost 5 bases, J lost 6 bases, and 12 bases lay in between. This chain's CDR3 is CASSLRLDDTQYF. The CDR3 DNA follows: TGTGCCAGCAGCCTCCGCCTCGATGATACGCAGTATTTT.

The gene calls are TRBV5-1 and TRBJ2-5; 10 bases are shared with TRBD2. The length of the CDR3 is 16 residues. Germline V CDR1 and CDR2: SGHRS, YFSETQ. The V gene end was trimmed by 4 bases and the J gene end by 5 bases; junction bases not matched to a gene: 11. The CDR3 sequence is CASSQTERGGLETQYF. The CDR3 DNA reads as TGCGCCAGCAGCCAGACTGAGCGGGGGGGCCTTGAGACCCAGTACTTC.

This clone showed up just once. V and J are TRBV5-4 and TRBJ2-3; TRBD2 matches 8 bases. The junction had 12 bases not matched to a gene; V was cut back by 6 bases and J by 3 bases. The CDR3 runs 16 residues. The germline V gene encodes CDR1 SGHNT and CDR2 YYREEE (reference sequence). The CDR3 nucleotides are TGTGCCAGCACGGGGGGGACGAGGGGGGTGACAGATACGCAGTATTTT. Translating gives CASTGGTRGVTDTQYF.

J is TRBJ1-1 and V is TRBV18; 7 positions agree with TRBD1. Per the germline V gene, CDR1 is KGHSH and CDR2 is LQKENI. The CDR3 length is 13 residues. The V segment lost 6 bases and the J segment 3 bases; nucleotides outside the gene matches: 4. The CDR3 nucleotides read TGTGCCAGCTCCCAGGGGGAAGACACTGAAGCTTTCTTT. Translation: CASSQGEDTEAFF.

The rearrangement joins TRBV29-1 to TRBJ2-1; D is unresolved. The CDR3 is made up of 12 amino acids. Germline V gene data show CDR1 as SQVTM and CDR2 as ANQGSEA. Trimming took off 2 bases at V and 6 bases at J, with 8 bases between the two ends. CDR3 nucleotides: TGCAGCGTTGAACAGTGGATCAATGAGCAGTTCTTC. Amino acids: CSVEQWINEQFF.

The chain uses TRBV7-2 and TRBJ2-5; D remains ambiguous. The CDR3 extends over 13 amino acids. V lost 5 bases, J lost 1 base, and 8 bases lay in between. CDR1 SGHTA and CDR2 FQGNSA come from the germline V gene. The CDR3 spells CASSRDRQETQYF. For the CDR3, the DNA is TGTGCCAGCAGCCGCGACCGCCAAGAGACCCAGTACTTC.

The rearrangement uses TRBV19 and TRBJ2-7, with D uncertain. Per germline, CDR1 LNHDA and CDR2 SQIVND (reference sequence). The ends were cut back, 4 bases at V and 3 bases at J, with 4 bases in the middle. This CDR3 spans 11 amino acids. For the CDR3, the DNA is TGTGCCAGTAGTAACCTCTACGAGCAGTACTTC. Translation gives CASSNLYEQYF.

The CDR3 loop is CASSPGAAETQYF. As DNA, the CDR3 is TGCGCCAGCAGCCCGGGGGCGGCGGAGACCCAGTACTTC. This chain links TRBV5-1 with TRBJ2-5; D is possibly TRBD1 or TRBD2 (6 bases each). Trimming pared 4 bases from V and 5 bases from J, leaving 12 bases between. This CDR3 contains 13 residues. Per the germline V gene, CDR1 is SGHRS and CDR2 is YFSETQ.

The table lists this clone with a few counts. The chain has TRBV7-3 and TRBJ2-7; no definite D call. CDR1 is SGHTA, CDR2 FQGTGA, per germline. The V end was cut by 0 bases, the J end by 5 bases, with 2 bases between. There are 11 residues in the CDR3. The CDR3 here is CASSLTNEQYF. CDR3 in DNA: TGTGCCAGCAGCTTAACGAACGAGCAGTACTTC.

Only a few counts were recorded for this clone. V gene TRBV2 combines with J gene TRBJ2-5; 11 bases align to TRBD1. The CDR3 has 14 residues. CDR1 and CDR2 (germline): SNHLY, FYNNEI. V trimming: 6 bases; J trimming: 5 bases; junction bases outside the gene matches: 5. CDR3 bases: TGTGCCAGCAGGACGGACAGGGGGCTGGAGACCCAGTACTTC. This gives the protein CASRTDRGLETQYF.

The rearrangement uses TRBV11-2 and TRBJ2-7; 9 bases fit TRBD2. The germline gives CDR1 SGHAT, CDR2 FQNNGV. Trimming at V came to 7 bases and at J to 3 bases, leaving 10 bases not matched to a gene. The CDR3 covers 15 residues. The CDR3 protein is CASTLQAGGHYEQYF. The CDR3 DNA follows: TGTGCCAGCACCCTTCAAGCGGGGGGCCACTACGAGCAGTACTTC.

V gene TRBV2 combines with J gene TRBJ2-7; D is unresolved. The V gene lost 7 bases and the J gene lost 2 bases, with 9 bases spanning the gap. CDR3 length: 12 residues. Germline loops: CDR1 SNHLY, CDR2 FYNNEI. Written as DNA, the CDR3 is TGTGCCAGCACGCCCGACACCTACGAGCAGTACTTC. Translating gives CASTPDTYEQYF.

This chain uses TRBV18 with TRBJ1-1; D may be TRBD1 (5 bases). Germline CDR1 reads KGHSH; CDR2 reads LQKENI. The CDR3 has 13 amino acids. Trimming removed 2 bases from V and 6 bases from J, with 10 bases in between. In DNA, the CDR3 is TGTGCCAGCTCACCAAGCAGGGACGCTGAAGCTTTCTTT. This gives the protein CASSPSRDAEAFF.

This CDR3 is CASSVGQPRVLFF. The DNA for the CDR3 is TGTGCCAGCAGTGTGGGACAGCCCCGAGTCCTGTTTTTT. The chain joins TRBV25-1 to TRBJ1-4; 7 nucleotides align to TRBD1. CDR1 is MGHDK and CDR2 is SYGVNS in the germline V gene. V lost 4 bases and J lost 14; bases outside the gene matches: 10. CDR3 size: 13 residues.

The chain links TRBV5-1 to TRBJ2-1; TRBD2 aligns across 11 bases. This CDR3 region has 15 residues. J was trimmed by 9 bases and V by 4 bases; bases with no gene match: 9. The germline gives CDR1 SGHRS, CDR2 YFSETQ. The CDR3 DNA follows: TGCGCCAGCAGCGGAGCTAGCGGGGGGCCGGGTGAGCAGTTCTTC. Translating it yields CASSGASGGPGEQFF.

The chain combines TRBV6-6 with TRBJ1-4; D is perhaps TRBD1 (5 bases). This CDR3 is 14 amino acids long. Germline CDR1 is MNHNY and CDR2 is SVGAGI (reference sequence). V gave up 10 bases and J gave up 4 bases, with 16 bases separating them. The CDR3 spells CATSAGDGNEKLFF. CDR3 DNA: TGTGCCACTTCCGCGGGGGATGGTAATGAAAAACTGTTTTTT.